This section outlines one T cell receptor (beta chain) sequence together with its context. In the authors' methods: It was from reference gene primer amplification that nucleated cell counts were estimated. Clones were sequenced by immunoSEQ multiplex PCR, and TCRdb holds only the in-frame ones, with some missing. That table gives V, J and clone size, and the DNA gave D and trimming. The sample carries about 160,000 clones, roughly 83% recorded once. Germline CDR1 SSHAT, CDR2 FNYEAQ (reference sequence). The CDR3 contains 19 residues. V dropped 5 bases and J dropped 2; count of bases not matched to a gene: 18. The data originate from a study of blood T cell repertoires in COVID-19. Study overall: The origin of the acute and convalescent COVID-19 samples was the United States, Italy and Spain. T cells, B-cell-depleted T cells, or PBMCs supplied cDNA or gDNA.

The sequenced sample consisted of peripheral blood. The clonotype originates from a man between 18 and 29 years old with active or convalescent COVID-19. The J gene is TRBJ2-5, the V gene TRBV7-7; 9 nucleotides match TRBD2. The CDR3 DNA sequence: TGTGCCAGCAGCCCATGGCGGGGGGGCGAATTTAGGAGACAAGAGACCCAGTACTTC. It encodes CASSPWRGGEFRRQETQYF.